This is a list of T cell receptor beta chains from one sample in a study of Graves' ophthalmopathy and Graves' hyperthyroidism. A single record per CDR3 protein comes from TCRdb applying MiXCR to the multiplex PCR reads. There are 350,000 to 400,000 distinct CDR3 sequences in the sample; roughly 18% occur only once, and 1.6% lies in the top ten. Sequenced input: peripheral blood. Every receptor here comes from a young woman with Graves' ophthalmopathy. CDR3s include the opening cysteine and the closing phenylalanine or tryptophan. D genes are given only for firm matches. Only some rows state a clone size, as once, few, many or a class for expanded clones.

size | J | V | D | DNA | CDR3
many | TRBJ1-5 | TRBV29-1 | TRBD1 | TGCAGCGTTGAGGGGACAGCCGATCAGCCCCAGCATTTT | CSVEGTADQPQHF
many | TRBJ2-2 | TRBV12-3/TRBV12-4 | NA | TGTGCCAGCAGTTTAACGGGGGCAGAGGGGGAGCTGTTTTTT | CASSLTGAEGELFF
many | TRBJ2-5 | TRBV30 | NA | TGTGCCTGGAGTGTATCTGAGACCCAGTACTTC | CAWSVSETQYF
many | TRBJ1-5 | TRBV6-2/TRBV6-3 | TRBD1 | TGTGCCAGCAGTTACAATAAGCCCAGGGGGCATCAGCCCCAGCATTTT | CASSYNKPRGHQPQHF
NA | TRBJ2-4 | TRBV5-6 | NA | TGTGCCAGCAGCGGAGGGGTAGTTGAAAACATTCAGTACTTC | CASSGGVVENIQYF
NA | TRBJ2-5 | TRBV7-2 | NA | TGTGCCAGCAGCTTAAGGTTGGCGGGAATGGAGACCCAGTACTTC | CASSLRLAGMETQYF
many | TRBJ2-5 | TRBV29-1 | NA | TGCAGCGTAGGGATTCAACAGTTC | CSVGIQQF
once | TRBJ1-1 | TRBV6-1 | TRBD1 | TGTGCCAGCAGCCACACCGGGACAGGGGGAAAAGCTTTCTTT | CASSHTGTGGKAFF
few | TRBJ2-4 | TRBV11-2 | NA | TGTGCCAGCAGCCCCCGGACGGTCAAAAACATTCAGTACTTC | CASSPRTVKNIQYF
many | TRBJ1-5 | TRBV10-3 | TRBD1 | TGTGCCATCAGTGCTCTCGACAGGGATAGCAATCAGCCCCAGCATTTT | CAISALDRDSNQPQHF
many | TRBJ2-5 | TRBV2 | TRBD1 | TGTGCCAGCAGTGAATTGTCAGGGGGGACCCAGTACTTC | CASSELSGGTQYF
many | TRBJ2-7 | TRBV20-1 | NA | TGCAGTGCTAGAGAGGAGTGGGACGAGCAGTACTTC | CSAREEWDEQYF